These T cell receptor beta chains were read from a single sample in a study of shared clonotypes between healthy human individuals. Measured with immunoSEQ multiplex PCR; TCRdb has only the in-frame clones, and not every one. The repertoire holds over a million clones, with around 78% as singletons. The specimen sequenced was memory CD4+ T cells from PBMCs. All receptors come from a young man in good health. Some clones in this sample may be carry-over from other donors' samples. The CDR3 runs from the conserved cysteine through the conserved F or W. The D gene is left open where the match is weak. Clone size is shown for a subset of rows, as once, few, many or a class of expanded clone.

CDR3 DNA	CDR3 protein	J gene	D gene	clone size	V gene
TGTGCCAGCAGTCCCGGGACCGCCTACGAGCAGTACTTC	CASSPGTAYEQYF	TRBJ2-7	NA	NA	TRBV5-4
TGTGCAAGTCGCTTAGCGCTGCGGGGGGCGCGAGAAAAACTGTTTTTT	CASRLALRGAREKLFF	TRBJ1-4	NA	NA	TRBV12-2
TGTGCCAGCTCACCTGCTTTAGCGGGCTATGGCTACACCTTC	CASSPALAGYGYTF	TRBJ1-2	NA	NA	TRBV18
TGTGCCAGCAGCGCTGGGACAGGGCGGACTAATGAAAAACTGTTTTTT	CASSAGTGRTNEKLFF	TRBJ1-4	TRBD1	NA	TRBV5-4
TGCGCCAGCAGCCGCCGACAGCAAGACTCTGGAAACACCATATATTTT	CASSRRQQDSGNTIYF	TRBJ1-3	NA	NA	TRBV5-1
TGTGCCAGCAGCTTAGAGCTGGAAGCCGGGACCCGAGAAGGCTACACCTTC	CASSLELEAGTREGYTF	TRBJ1-2	NA	NA	TRBV7-2
TGCGCCAGCAGCCTAGAGACAGGGGCCTACACTGAAGCTTTCTTT	CASSLETGAYTEAFF	TRBJ1-1	TRBD1	few	TRBV4-3
TGTGCCAGCAGTTCTACAGGGGCGGGAGAGCAGTACTTC	CASSSTGAGEQYF	TRBJ2-7	NA	NA	TRBV5-4
TGTGCCAGCAGCTCCGGGACTAGTTATACCCCTCAGTTCTTC	CASSSGTSYTPQFF	TRBJ2-1	TRBD2	NA	TRBV7-2
TGTGCCAGCAGTCCCTGGGACAGGTGGTGGGGCTACACCTTC	CASSPWDRWWGYTF	TRBJ1-2	TRBD1	NA	TRBV28
TGTGCCAGCAGTGGAACAGCGCAGTACTTC	CASSGTAQYF	TRBJ2-7	NA	NA	TRBV25-1
TGTGCCAGCAGCCTACAGGGTTCCGGCTACACCTTC	CASSLQGSGYTF	TRBJ1-2	NA	NA	TRBV7-2
TGTGCCATCAGCCCCAGGGATAGCTCCTACAATGAGCAGTTCTTC	CAISPRDSSYNEQFF	TRBJ2-1	NA	NA	TRBV10-3
TGTGCCAGCAGCTTGGTCGCGAACACTGAAGCTTTCTTT	CASSLVANTEAFF	TRBJ1-1	NA	once	TRBV5-4
TGTGCCAGCAGCTTGGGGGGGACTAGGACAGATACGCAGTATTTT	CASSLGGTRTDTQYF	TRBJ2-3	TRBD2	NA	TRBV7-3
TGTGCCAGCAGCACCAGACAGGGGACCTACGAGCAGTACTTC	CASSTRQGTYEQYF	TRBJ2-7	TRBD1	NA	TRBV7-2
TGTGCCAGTAGTATCAACTTATTCCGCAGGGGGCAGTTTGGCTACACCTTC	CASSINLFRRGQFGYTF	TRBJ1-2	TRBD1	NA	TRBV19
TGTGCCACCGGGGGGGTAGCGGGAGGGAGGACAGATACGCAGTATTTT	CATGGVAGGRTDTQYF	TRBJ2-3	TRBD2	NA	TRBV4-2
TGTGCCAGCATCTGGGGTGAACGAAACTATGGCTACACCTTC	CASIWGERNYGYTF	TRBJ1-2	NA	NA	TRBV6-1
TGTGCCAGCTTCCAGGGGGCGGAATATGGCTACACCTTC	CASFQGAEYGYTF	TRBJ1-2	TRBD1	NA	TRBV28
TGTGCCAGCAGTATACCGGCGGGGGTCCCCGGGTTCTTC	CASSIPAGVPGFF	TRBJ2-1	TRBD2	NA	TRBV28
TGTGCCAGCAGTTTCCTAGGACAGGGAGGGACTAGAGACAATGAGCAGTTCTTC	CASSFLGQGGTRDNEQFF	TRBJ2-1	NA	once	TRBV28
TGCGCCAGCAGCTTGTCGCTGCAAGAGACCCAGTACTTC	CASSLSLQETQYF	TRBJ2-5	NA	few	TRBV5-1
TGTGCCAGTAGCACAAGCGGATGGGGGGATCAGCCCCAGCATTTT	CASSTSGWGDQPQHF	TRBJ1-5	NA	NA	TRBV19
TGCGCCAGCAGCTTGAGTCCCTATGGGAGTGAGCAGTTCTTC	CASSLSPYGSEQFF	TRBJ2-1	NA	NA	TRBV5-1
TGTGCCAGCAGTATAAGAGGGTTTACTACCACCGGGGAGCTGTTTTTT	CASSIRGFTTTGELFF	TRBJ2-2	NA	NA	TRBV27
TGTGCCAGCAGTTTGAGGGCCGGGGGAGACTACGAGCAGTACTTC	CASSLRAGGDYEQYF	TRBJ2-7	NA	NA	TRBV7-2
TGTGCCAGCAGATACGGGACAGGGGACTACGAGCAGTACTTC	CASRYGTGDYEQYF	TRBJ2-7	TRBD1	NA	TRBV6-5
TGTGCCAGCAGTTTAGCCGGCAGCGGGAGGGCCCATGAGCAGTTCTTC	CASSLAGSGRAHEQFF	TRBJ2-1	TRBD2	NA	TRBV28
TGTGCCAGTAGTAGAACCGGGACACGCCACAATGAGCAGTTCTTC	CASSRTGTRHNEQFF	TRBJ2-1	NA	NA	TRBV19
TGCGCCAGCAGCTTTCAAACTCGACCTACGGTGTCTGAGCAGTACTTC	CASSFQTRPTVSEQYF	TRBJ2-7	NA	NA	TRBV5-1
TGTGCCAGCAGCTTAGGGGACAGGGGGGCAGAAAAACTGTTTTTT	CASSLGDRGAEKLFF	TRBJ1-4	TRBD1	NA	TRBV11-2
TGTGCCAGCAGCTTAGGGCCAATAAGATACGAGCAGTACTTC	CASSLGPIRYEQYF	TRBJ2-7	NA	NA	TRBV11-2
TGTGCCAGCAGCGTAGAGGGAAAGGGCACGCAGTATTTT	CASSVEGKGTQYF	TRBJ2-3	NA	NA	TRBV9
TGCGCCAGCAGCCAAAAAGTGGGGACTTCCTACACAGATACGCAGTATTTT	CASSQKVGTSYTDTQYF	TRBJ2-3	NA	many	TRBV4-1
TGTGCCAGCAGCTTAGGGGGAATCGGGTATGGCTACACCTTC	CASSLGGIGYGYTF	TRBJ1-2	NA	NA	TRBV7-9
TGTGCCAGCAGCTTAGGCAATTTCGGCCCCCGACAGGGGAACACTGAAGCTTTCTTT	CASSLGNFGPRQGNTEAFF	TRBJ1-1	TRBD1	once	TRBV13
TGTGCCACCCGGGACTTACTTAACAGAGGTATAGCCAAAAACATTCGGTACTTC	CATRDLLNRGIAKNIRYF	TRBJ2-4	NA	once	TRBV19
TGTGCCAGCAGCGTCCAGGGGGCTATAGATACGCAGTATTTT	CASSVQGAIDTQYF	TRBJ2-3	TRBD1	NA	TRBV9
TGTGCCAGCAGCTGGCGACGCGGGAGGGCGATCACCGGGGAGCTGTTTTTT	CASSWRRGRAITGELFF	TRBJ2-2	TRBD2	many	TRBV7-2
TGTGCCAGCAGCCGACAGGGGGCGAAGGACGAGCAGTACTTC	CASSRQGAKDEQYF	TRBJ2-7	TRBD1	NA	TRBV7-2
TGTGCCAGCAGGTCGGAGGGTACGCAGTATTTT	CASRSEGTQYF	TRBJ2-3	NA	NA	TRBV2
TGTGCCAGCAGTATAGACAGTCTATCCTACGAGCAGTACTTC	CASSIDSLSYEQYF	TRBJ2-7	NA	NA	TRBV27
TGTGCCTGGAGCGTAGATCTACCGTACAATGAGCAGTTCTTC	CAWSVDLPYNEQFF	TRBJ2-1	NA	NA	TRBV30
TGCAGAGGTACCCCTCACACCTTC	CRGTPHTF	TRBJ1-2	NA	NA	TRBV20-1
TGTGCCAGCACCACCGGGACAGGGCGCGACGAGCAGTACTTC	CASTTGTGRDEQYF	TRBJ2-7	TRBD1	few	TRBV7-9
TGTGCCACCCACAGGGTGGGGGACACCGGGGAGCTGTTTTTT	CATHRVGDTGELFF	TRBJ2-2	NA	few	TRBV6-5
TGTGCCAGCAGTGAAGCCATAAATGAAAAACTGTTTTTT	CASSEAINEKLFF	TRBJ1-4	NA	once	TRBV2